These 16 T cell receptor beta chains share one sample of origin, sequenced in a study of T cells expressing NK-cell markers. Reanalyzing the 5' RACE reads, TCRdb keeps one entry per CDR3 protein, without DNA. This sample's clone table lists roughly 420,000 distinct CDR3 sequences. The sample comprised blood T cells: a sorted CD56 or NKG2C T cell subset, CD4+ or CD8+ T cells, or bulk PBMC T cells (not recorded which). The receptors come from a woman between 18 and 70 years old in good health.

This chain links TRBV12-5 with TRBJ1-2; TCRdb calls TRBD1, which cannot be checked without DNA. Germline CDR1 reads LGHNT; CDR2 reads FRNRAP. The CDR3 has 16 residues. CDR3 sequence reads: CASGLSPGQGAYGYTF.

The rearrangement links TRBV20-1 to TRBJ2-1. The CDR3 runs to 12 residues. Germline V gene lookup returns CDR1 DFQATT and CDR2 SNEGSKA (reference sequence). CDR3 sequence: CSASDAYNEQFF.

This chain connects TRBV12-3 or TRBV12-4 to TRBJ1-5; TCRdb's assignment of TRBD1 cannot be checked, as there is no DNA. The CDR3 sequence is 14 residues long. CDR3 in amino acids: CASTLGQGNQPQHF.

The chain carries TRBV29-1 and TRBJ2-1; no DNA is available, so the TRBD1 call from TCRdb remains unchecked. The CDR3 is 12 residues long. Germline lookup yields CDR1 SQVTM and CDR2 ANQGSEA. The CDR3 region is CSADRGNNEQFF.

Here the CDR3 reads CASRGRQGGYTF. The chain uses TRBV21-1 and TRBJ1-2; the TRBD1 assignment by TCRdb is unverifiable without DNA. TRBV21-1 is a documented pseudogene. This CDR3 has 12 amino acids.

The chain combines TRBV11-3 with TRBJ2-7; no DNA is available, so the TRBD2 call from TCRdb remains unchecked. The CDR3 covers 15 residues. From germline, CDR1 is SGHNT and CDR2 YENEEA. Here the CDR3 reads CASSLSPGVGGEQYF.

The CDR3 sequence: CAILGGTGGTDTQYF. The chain employs TRBV10-3 and TRBJ2-3; without DNA, the TCRdb call of TRBD1 cannot be checked. CDR1 and CDR2 (germline): ENHRY, SYGVKD. The CDR3 runs to 15 residues.

CDR3 protein: CASSYSKRLSSVPTEQYF. The chain links TRBV6-2 or TRBV6-3 to TRBJ2-7; TCRdb lists TRBD1, though no DNA is available to test this call. Germline-derived CDR1 and CDR2 are MNHEY and SVGEGT. CDR3 size: 18 residues.

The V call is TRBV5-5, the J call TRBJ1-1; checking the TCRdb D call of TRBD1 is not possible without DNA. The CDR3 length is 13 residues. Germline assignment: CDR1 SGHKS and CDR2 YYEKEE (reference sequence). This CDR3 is CATARGMNTEAFF.

The CDR3: CSAETSYQETQYF. This chain joins TRBV20-1 and TRBJ2-5; TCRdb's D call of TRBD2 is untestable without DNA. CDR1 and CDR2 (germline): DFQATT, SNEGSKA (reference sequence). CDR3 length: 13 amino acids.

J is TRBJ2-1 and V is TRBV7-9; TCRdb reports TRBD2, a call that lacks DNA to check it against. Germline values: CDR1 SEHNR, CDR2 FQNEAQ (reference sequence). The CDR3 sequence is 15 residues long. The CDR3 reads CASSSRGGLVYEQFF.

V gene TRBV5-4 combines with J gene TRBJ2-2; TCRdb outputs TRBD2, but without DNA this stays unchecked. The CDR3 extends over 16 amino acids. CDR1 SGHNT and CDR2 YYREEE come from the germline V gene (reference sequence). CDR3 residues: CASSLGWRVSTGELFF.

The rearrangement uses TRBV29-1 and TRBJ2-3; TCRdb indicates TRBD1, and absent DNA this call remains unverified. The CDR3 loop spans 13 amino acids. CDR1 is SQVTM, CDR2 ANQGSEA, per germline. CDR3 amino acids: CSVVWRSTDTQYF.

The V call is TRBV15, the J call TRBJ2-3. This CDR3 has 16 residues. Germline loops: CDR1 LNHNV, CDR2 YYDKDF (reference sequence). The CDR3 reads CATSRDEGTSTDTQYF.

The CDR3: CASSITGQGAGELFF. The chain couples TRBV19 to TRBJ2-2; the D gene TCRdb calls, TRBD1, cannot be checked with no DNA. This CDR3 contains 15 residues. Germline V gene sequence: CDR1 LNHDA, CDR2 SQIVND (reference sequence).

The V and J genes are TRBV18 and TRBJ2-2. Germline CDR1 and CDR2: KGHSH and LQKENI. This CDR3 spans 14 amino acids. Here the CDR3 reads CASSQGRNTGELFF. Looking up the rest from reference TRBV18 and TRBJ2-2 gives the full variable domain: NAGVMQNPRHLVRRRGQEARLRCSPMKGHSHVYWYRQLPEEGLKFMVYLQKENIIDESGMPKERFSAEFPKEGPSILRIQQVVRGDSAAYFCASSQGRNTGELFFGEGSRLTVL.